The source of this T cell receptor (beta chain) is a study of blood T cell repertoires in COVID-19 (dated by TCRdb to between 2020 and 2021). Looking at the study overall: The collaborator samples originated in the United States, Italy and Spain and spanned the acute and convalescent phases of COVID-19. The material from the prospective study consisted of cDNA or gDNA derived from T cells, B-cell-depleted T cells, or PBMCs. The dataset comprised deeply sampled blood TCRbeta repertoires from subjects exposed to, actively infected with, or recovered from COVID-19. The repertoires were released in a freely available public database meant as a resource for research on the immune response to SARS-CoV-2. Samples were obtained from the ongoing ImmuneRACE study (first 160 participants) and from about 1,300 subjects provided by 6 global collaborators. Nearly every sample came with metadata listing a de-identified subject ID, COVID-19 status, age in years and sex. Where available, HLA class I and class II types were taken from metadata supplied by the sample provider and were not determined by assay-based typing. General findings and caveats noted by the study authors: Clinical and demographic metadata were provided uncurated, with the amount varying by source and participant.

The immunoSEQ Assay, a bias-controlled multiplex PCR, was used to amplify TCRbeta CDR3 regions from genomic DNA. In the original analysis: Within the assay, amplification of reference gene primers was used to estimate how many nucleated cells each sample contained. To quantify the absolute abundance of each unique TCRbeta CDR3 rearrangement, sequence reads were collapsed and filtered. For each sample, productive Simpson clonality was calculated by taking the square root of Simpson's diversity index across productive rearrangements. The clones in this table, taken by TCRdb from immuneACCESS, are in-frame only. Not every clone is retained; where verified, under half of the shortfall comes from an unresolved V gene, and the cause of the rest is unknown. The V and J calls and clone size are taken from that table; D and trimming were inferred from the DNA. The sample data list 100,000 to 120,000 clones, and 71% of these were observed just once. The biggest ten clones account for more than 1.5% of the sample.

Note on this clone: Its specific antigen is unknown. No per-base quality is available; no much larger clone lies one base away.

Whole blood was collected in K2EDTA tubes by collaborating institutions according to the institutions' own protocols. Collaborator samples were shipped for TCRbeta analysis as frozen whole blood, isolated PBMCs, or DNA extracted from either sample type. There are 15 amino acids in the CDR3, from cysteine to phenylalanine inclusive. The sequence is cut down to CDR3 DNA, 45 bases in frame from base 1. Based on the germline V gene, the CDR1 and CDR2 sequences are MGHRA and YSYEKL. The junction carries 8 bases between V and J, which are trimmed by 0 bases and 0 bases respectively. The chain is encoded by TRBV4-1 joined to TRBJ2-5; the D gene is perhaps TRBD1, from 5 matching bases. This receptor was identified in a woman aged 40 to 50 with acute or convalescent COVID-19. Sequenced material: peripheral blood. Read as DNA, the sequence is TGCGCCAGCAGCCAAGATGGGGCGAACCAAGAGACCCAGTACTTC. It specifies CASSQDGANQETQYF.